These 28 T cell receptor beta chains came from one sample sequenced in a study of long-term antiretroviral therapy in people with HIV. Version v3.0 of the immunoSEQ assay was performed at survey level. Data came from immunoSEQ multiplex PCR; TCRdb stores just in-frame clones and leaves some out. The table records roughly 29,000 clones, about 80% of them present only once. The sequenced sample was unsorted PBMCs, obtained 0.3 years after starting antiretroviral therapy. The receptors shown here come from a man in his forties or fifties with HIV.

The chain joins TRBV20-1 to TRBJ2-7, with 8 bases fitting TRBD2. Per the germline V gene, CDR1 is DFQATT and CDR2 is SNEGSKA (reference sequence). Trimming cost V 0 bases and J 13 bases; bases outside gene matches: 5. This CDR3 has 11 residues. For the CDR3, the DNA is TGCAGTGCTAGAGATAGGGCGGGAGGCTACTTC. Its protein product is CSARDRAGGYF.

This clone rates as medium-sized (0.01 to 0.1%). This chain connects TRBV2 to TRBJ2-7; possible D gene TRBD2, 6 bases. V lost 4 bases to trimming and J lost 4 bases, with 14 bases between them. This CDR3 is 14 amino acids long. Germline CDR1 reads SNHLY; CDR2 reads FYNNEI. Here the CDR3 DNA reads TGTGCCAGCAGTGTGATAGCGGCCTCGTACGAGCAGTACTTC. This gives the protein CASSVIAASYEQYF. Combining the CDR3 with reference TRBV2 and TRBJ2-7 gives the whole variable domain EPEVTQTPSHQVTQMGQEVILRCVPISNHLYFYWYRQILGQKVEFLVSFYNNEISEKSEIFDDQFSVERPDGSNFTLKIRSTKLEDSAMYFCASSVIAASYEQYFGPGTRLTVT.

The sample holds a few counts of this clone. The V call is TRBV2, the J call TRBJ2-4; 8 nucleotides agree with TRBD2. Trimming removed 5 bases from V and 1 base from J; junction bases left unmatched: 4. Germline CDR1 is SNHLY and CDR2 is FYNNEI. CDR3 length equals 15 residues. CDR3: CASSMSGGAKNIQYF. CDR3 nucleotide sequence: TGTGCCAGCAGTATGTCGGGAGGGGCCAAAAACATTCAGTACTTC.

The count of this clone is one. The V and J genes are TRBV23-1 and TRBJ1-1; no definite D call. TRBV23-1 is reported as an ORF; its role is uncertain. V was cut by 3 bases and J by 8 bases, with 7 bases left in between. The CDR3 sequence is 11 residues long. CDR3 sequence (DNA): TGCGCCAGCAGTCAGGGCAGAGAAGCTTTCTTT. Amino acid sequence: CASSQGREAFF.

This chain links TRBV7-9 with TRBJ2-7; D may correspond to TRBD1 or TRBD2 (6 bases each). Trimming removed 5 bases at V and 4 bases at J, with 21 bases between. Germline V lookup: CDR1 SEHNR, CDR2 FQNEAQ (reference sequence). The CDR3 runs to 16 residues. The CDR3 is CASSPPYRLGGYEQYF. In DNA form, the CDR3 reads TGTGCCAGCAGCCCCCCTTATCGATTAGGGGGGTACGAGCAGTACTTC.

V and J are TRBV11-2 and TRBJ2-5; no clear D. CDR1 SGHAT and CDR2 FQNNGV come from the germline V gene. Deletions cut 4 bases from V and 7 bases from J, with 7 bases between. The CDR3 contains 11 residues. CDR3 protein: CASSSRRTQYF. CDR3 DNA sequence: TGTGCCAGCAGCTCGAGAAGGACCCAGTACTTC.

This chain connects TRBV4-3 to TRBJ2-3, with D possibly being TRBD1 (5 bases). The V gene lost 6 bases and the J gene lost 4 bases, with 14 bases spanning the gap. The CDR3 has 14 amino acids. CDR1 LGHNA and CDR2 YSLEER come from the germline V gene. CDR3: CASSQIRASDTQYF. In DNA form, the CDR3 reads TGCGCCAGCAGTCAGATCAGGGCCTCAGATACGCAGTATTTT.

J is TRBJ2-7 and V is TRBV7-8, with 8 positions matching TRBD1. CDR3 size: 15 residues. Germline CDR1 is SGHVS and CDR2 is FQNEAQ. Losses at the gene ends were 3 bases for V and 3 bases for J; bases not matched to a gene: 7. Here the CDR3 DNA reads TGTGCCAGCAGCTTCCTCGACAGGGGAGACTACGAGCAGTACTTC. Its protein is CASSFLDRGDYEQYF.

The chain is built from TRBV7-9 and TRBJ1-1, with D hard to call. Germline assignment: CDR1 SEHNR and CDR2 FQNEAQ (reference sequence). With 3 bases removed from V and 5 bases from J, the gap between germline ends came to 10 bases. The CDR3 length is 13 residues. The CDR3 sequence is CASSFEARTEAFF. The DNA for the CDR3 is TGTGCCAGCAGCTTCGAGGCGAGAACTGAAGCTTTCTTT. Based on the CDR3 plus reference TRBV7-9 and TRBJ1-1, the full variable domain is DTGVSQNPRHKITKRGQNVTFRCDPISEHNRLYWYRQTLGQGPEFLTYFQNEAQLEKSRLLSDRFSAERPKGSFSTLEIQRTEQGDSAMYLCASSFEARTEAFFGQGTRLTVV.

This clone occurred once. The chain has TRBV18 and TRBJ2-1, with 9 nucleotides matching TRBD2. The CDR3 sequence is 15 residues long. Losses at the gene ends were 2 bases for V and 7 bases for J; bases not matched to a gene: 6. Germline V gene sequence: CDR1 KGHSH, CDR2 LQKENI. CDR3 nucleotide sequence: TGTGCCAGCTCACCATTAGCGGGAGCGTGGAATGAGCAGTTCTTC. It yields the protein CASSPLAGAWNEQFF.

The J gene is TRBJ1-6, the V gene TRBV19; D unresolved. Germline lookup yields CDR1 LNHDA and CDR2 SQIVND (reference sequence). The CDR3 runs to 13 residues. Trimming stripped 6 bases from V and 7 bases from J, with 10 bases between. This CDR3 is CASRPTVNSPLHF. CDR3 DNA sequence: TGTGCCAGTAGACCGACGGTGAATTCACCCCTCCACTTT.

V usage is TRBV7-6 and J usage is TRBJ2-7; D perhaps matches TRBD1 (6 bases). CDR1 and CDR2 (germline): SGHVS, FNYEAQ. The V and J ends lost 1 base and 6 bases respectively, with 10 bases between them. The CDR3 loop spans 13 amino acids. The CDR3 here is CASSLGQVGEQYF. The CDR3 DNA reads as TGTGCCAGCAGCTTAGGACAGGTGGGCGAGCAGTACTTC.

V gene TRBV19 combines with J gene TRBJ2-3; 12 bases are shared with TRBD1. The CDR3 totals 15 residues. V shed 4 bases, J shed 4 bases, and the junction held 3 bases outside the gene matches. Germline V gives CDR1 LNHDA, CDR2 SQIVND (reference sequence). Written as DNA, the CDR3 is TGTGCCAGTAGTAGGGGACAGGGGGCCCCAGATACGCAGTATTTT. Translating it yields CASSRGQGAPDTQYF.

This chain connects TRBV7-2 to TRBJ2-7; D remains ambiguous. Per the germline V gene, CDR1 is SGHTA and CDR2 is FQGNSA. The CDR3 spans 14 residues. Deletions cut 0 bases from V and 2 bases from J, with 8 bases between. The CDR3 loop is CASSLARSAYEQYF. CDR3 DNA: TGTGCCAGCAGCTTAGCACGGTCCGCCTACGAGCAGTACTTC.

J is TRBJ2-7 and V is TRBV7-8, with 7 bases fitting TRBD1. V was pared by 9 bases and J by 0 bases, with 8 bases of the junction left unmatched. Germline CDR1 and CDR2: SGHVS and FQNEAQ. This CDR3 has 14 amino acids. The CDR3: CASLLTGISYEQYF. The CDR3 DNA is TGTGCCAGTCTATTGACAGGGATCTCCTACGAGCAGTACTTC.

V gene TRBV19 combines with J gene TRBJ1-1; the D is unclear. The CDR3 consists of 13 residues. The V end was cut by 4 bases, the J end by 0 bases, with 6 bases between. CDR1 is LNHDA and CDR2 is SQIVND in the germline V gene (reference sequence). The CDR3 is CASSNQLNTEAFF. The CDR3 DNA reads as TGTGCCAGTAGTAACCAGCTGAACACTGAAGCTTTCTTT.

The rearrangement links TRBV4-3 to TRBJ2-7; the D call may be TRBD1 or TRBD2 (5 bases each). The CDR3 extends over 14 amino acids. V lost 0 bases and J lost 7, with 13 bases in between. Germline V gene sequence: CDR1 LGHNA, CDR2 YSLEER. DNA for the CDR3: TGCGCCAGCAGCCAAGATCCGGGGCCCCGGGAGCAGTACTTC. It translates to CASSQDPGPREQYF.

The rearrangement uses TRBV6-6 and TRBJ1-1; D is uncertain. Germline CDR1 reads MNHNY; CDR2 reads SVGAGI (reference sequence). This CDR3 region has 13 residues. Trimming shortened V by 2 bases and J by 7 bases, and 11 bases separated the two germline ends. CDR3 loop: CASSYDPSVEAFF. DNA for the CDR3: TGTGCCAGCAGTTACGATCCTTCTGTTGAAGCTTTCTTT.

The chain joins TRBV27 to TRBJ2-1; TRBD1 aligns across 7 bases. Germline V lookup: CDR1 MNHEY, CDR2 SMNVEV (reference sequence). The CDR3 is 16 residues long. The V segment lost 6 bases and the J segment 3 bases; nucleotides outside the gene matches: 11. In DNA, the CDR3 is TGTGCCAGCAGCCCCTACGAAGGGGGCATCTACAATGAGCAGTTCTTC. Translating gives CASSPYEGGIYNEQFF.

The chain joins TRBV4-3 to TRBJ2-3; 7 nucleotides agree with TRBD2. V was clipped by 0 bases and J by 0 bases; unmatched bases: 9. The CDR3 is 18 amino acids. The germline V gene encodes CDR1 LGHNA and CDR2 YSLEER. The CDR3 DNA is TGCGCCAGCAGCCAAGATAAAGTGCTAGCGGAGAGCACAGATACGCAGTATTTT. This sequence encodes CASSQDKVLAESTDTQYF.

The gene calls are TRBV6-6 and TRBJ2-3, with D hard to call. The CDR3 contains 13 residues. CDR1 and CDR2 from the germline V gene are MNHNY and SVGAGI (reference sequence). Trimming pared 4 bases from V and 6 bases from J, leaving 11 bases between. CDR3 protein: CASSFPNEDTQYF. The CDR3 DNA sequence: TGTGCCAGCAGTTTTCCCAACGAGGATACGCAGTATTTT.

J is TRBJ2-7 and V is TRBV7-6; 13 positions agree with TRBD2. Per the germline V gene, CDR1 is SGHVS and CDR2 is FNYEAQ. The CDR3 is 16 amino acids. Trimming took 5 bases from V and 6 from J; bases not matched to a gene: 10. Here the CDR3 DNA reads TGTGCCAGCAGCCCGATACTAGCGGGAGGGCCCTCCGAGCAGTACTTC. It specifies CASSPILAGGPSEQYF.

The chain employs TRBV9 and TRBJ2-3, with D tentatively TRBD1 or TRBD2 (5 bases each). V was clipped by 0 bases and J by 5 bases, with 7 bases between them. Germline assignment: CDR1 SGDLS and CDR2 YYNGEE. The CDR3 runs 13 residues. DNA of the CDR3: TGTGCCAGCAGCGTAGGGGGACGAGATACGCAGTATTTT. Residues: CASSVGGRDTQYF.

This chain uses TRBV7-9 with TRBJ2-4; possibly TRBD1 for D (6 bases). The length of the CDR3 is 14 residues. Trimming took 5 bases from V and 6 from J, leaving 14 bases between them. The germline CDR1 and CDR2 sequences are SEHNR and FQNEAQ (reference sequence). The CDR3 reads CASSGRDTLNIQYF. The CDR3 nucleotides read TGTGCCAGCAGCGGCCGGGACACCCTAAACATTCAGTACTTC.

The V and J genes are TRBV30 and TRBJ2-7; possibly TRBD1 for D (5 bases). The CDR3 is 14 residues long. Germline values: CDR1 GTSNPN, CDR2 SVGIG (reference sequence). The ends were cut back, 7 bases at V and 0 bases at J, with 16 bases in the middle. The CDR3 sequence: CALTRTISSYEQYF. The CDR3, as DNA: TGTGCCTTGACCAGGACAATTAGCTCCTACGAGCAGTACTTC.

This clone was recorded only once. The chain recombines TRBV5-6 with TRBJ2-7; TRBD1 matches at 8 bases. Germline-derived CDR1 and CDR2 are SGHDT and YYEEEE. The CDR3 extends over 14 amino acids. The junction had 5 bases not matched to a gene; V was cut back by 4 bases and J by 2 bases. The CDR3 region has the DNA TGTGCCAGCAGCGGGACAGGCCGAACCTACGAGCAGTACTTC. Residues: CASSGTGRTYEQYF.

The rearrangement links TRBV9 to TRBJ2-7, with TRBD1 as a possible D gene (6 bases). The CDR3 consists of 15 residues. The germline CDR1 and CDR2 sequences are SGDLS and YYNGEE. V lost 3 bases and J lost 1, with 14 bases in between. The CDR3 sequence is CASSAHPGQSYEQYF. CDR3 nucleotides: TGTGCCAGCAGCGCCCATCCGGGACAATCCTACGAGCAGTACTTC.

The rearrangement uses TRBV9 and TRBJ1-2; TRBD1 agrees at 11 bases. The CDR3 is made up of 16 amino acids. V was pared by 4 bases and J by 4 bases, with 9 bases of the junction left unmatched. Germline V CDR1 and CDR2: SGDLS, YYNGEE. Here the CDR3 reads CASSIRDRGGGYGYTF. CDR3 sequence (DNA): TGTGCCAGCAGCATCCGGGACAGGGGGGGCGGCTATGGCTACACCTTC.